A selection of T cell receptor beta chains follows, all from one sample in a study of cytomegalovirus exposure and HLA in healthy donors. Some clones are missing from TCRdb's copy, which holds only in-frame ones; the method was immunoSEQ multiplex PCR. The sample lists around 190,000 clones; over 75% were seen once. Sequenced input: PBMCs. The receptor set was obtained from a woman aged 45-59 years in good health and CMV-seronegative. Each CDR3 is given with its conserved first and last residue. The D gene is left open where the match is weak.

d_gene: TRBD2; j_gene: TRBJ2-1; v_gene: TRBV18; CDR3nt: TGTGCCAGCTCACTGGGGACAGACAAACTTCCTAGCGGGAGGGCCGGGTACAATGAGCAGTTCTTC; CDR3aa: CASSLGTDKLPSGRAGYNEQFF
d_gene: .; j_gene: TRBJ2-1; v_gene: TRBV27; CDR3nt: TGTGCCAGCACGCAGGTTTCCCGCCCTCAAGGCCCTCAGTTCTTC; CDR3aa: CASTQVSRPQGPQFF
d_gene: TRBD1; j_gene: TRBJ2-7; v_gene: TRBV15; CDR3nt: TGTGCCACCAGCAGAAGGGACAGGGGGTTCAACGAGCAGTACTTC; CDR3aa: CATSRRDRGFNEQYF
d_gene: TRBD2; j_gene: TRBJ2-3; v_gene: TRBV19; CDR3nt: TGTGCCAGTGGGGGGGAAAACACAGATACGCAGTATTTT; CDR3aa: CASGGENTDTQYF
d_gene: .; j_gene: TRBJ1-2; v_gene: TRBV28; CDR3nt: TGTGCCAGCAGTTTGCCACAGATCCCGGGCTACACCTTC; CDR3aa: CASSLPQIPGYTF
d_gene: TRBD1; j_gene: TRBJ1-2; v_gene: TRBV28; CDR3nt: TGTGCCAGCACTGGGGGACAGACTTATGGCTACACCTTC; CDR3aa: CASTGGQTYGYTF
d_gene: .; j_gene: TRBJ1-2; v_gene: TRBV5-4; CDR3nt: TGTGCCAGCAGCCTCTCCTCGCGGAGTCTCGATGGCTACACCTTC; CDR3aa: CASSLSSRSLDGYTF
d_gene: .; j_gene: TRBJ1-4; v_gene: TRBV6-1; CDR3nt: TGTGCAGCCGGGACTGGGTTTCGTTTGGAACTGTTTTTT; CDR3aa: CAAGTGFRLELFF
d_gene: .; j_gene: TRBJ2-1; v_gene: TRBV27; CDR3nt: TGTGCCAGCACCAAACTGGGGGGCGGGAGCACGGATGAGCAGTTCTTC; CDR3aa: CASTKLGGGSTDEQFF
d_gene: .; j_gene: TRBJ2-2; v_gene: TRBV4-2; CDR3nt: TGTGCCAGCAGCCTACTAATACAGGGAATGCCCGGGGAGCTGTTTTTT; CDR3aa: CASSLLIQGMPGELFF
d_gene: TRBD1; j_gene: TRBJ2-3; v_gene: TRBV7-3; CDR3nt: TGTGCCAGCAGCCCGGGACAGGCCACAGATACGCAGTATTTT; CDR3aa: CASSPGQATDTQYF
d_gene: .; j_gene: TRBJ1-1; v_gene: TRBV18; CDR3nt: TGTGCCAGCTCACGCGGTATGCAGGACTTAAACACTGAAGCTTTCTTT; CDR3aa: CASSRGMQDLNTEAFF
d_gene: .; j_gene: TRBJ2-6; v_gene: TRBV6-1; CDR3nt: TGTGCCAGCAGTGACGGACACTCTGGGGCCAACGTCCTGACTTTC; CDR3aa: CASSDGHSGANVLTF